The sequence of this T cell receptor (beta chain) was determined in a study of T cells in localized non-small cell lung cancer. Clones were read by immunoSEQ multiplex PCR, and TCRdb kept only the in-frame ones, dropping some. The sample shows several thousand clones, 50% of them seen only once. Study-level results: Only one tumor region was sequenced, so heterogeneity remains possible. A higher density of T cells in blood coincided with extended overall survival. In adjacent lung, a median roughly 60 of the top 100 tumor clones were found. Tumor trailed uninvolved adjacent lung in T cell clonality, which peaked there.

This clone was counted only a few times. Its antigen remains unknown. CDR3 length: 16 residues. Trimming removed 6 bases from V and 2 bases from J, with 19 bases in between. This rearrangement joins TRBV6-7 to TRBJ2-5; tentatively, D is TRBD1 or TRBD2 (5 bases each). TRBV6-7 has ORF status, its function being uncertain. The sample was lymph node tissue, taken before any cancer treatment. The TCR sequence derives from a female donor older than 55 with stage I lung adenocarcinoma. The CDR3 protein is CASRQRFSGRQETQYF. The CDR3 DNA is TGTGCCAGCAGACAAAGGTTCTCGGGACGGCAAGAGACCCAGTACTTC.